The clone carrying this T cell receptor (beta chain) was counted only a few times. Its antigen is as yet unknown. The sample comes from a study of shared clonotypes between healthy human individuals. Study overall: Donors were a couple of women and a few men aged 18 to 49. The study's findings and limits: The naive CD4 repertoires of a handful of donors were compared, and roughly 5% of clonotypes were shared. Generally, estimated richness proved larger in naive subsets than it did in memory subsets. Clonotype sharing among donors was expected to depend on sequencing depth.

Per the germline V gene, CDR1 is WSHSY and CDR2 is SAAADI. The CDR3 consists of 15 residues. Sequencing was performed with immunoSEQ multiplex PCR; in TCRdb, only in-frame clones are kept and a portion is missing. This table holds some 200,000 clones, approximately 61% found once. The receptor's source is a young man in good health. Input material: memory CD4+ T cells sorted from blood. The subset here: CD45RA-negative fraction. The rearrangement uses TRBV10-2 and TRBJ2-2; 11 bases line up with TRBD2. In DNA form, the CDR3 reads TGCGCTGTTGGGGGACTAGCGGCGAACACCGGGGAGCTGTTTTTT. Amino acids: CAVGGLAANTGELFF.